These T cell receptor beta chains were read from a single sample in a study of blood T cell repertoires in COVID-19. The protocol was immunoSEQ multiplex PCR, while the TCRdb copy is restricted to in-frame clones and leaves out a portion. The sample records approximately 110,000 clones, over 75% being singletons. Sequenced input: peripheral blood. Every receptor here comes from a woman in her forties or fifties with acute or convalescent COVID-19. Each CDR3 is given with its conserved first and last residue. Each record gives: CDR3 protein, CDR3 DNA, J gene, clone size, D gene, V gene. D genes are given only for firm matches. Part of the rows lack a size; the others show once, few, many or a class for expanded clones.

CASSVGRKNTEAFF	TGTGCCAGCAGCGTAGGCAGGAAGAACACTGAAGCTTTCTTT	TRBJ1-1	NA	NA	TRBV9
CASRTDYGYTF	TGTGCCAGTCGGACTGACTATGGCTACACCTTC	TRBJ1-2	NA	NA	TRBV28
CASSSPIKRGELFF	TGTGCCAGCAGCTCCCCGATCAAGCGCGGGGAGCTGTTTTTT	TRBJ2-2	NA	NA	TRBV11-2
CATSDGQGGRDEQFF	TGTGCCACCAGCGACGGACAGGGCGGGAGGGATGAGCAGTTCTTC	TRBJ2-1	NA	NA	TRBV15
CASSANRRGVGYTF	TGCGCCAGTAGCGCTAACAGGAGGGGCGTCGGCTACACCTTC	TRBJ1-2	NA	NA	TRBV6-5
CASSPQGGGTEAFF	TGCGCCAGCAGCCCCCAGGGAGGGGGGACTGAAGCTTTCTTT	TRBJ1-1	NA	NA	TRBV5-1
CASMLGEGPSPLHF	TGTGCCAGCATGCTTGGGGAGGGGCCTTCACCCCTCCACTTT	TRBJ1-6	NA	NA	TRBV27
CASSLGARIYEQYF	TGTGCCAGCAGCTTAGGGGCCAGAATCTACGAGCAGTACTTC	TRBJ2-7	NA	NA	TRBV13
CASSETGGNQPQHF	TGTGCCAGCAGTGAGACAGGGGGCAATCAGCCCCAGCATTTT	TRBJ1-5	once	TRBD1	TRBV6-1
CASSSRLAESTDTQYF	TGTGCCAGTAGTAGCAGACTAGCAGAGAGCACAGATACGCAGTATTTT	TRBJ2-3	once	TRBD2	TRBV19
CASSIGQGVSGGYTF	TGTGCCAGCAGCATCGGACAGGGTGTTTCAGGAGGCTACACCTTC	TRBJ1-2	NA	TRBD1	TRBV7-3
CALRLAGRTDTQYF	TGTGCCCTGAGACTAGCGGGCCGCACAGATACGCAGTATTTT	TRBJ2-3	NA	TRBD2	TRBV6-5
CASSIQGTVYEQYF	TGTGCCAGTAGTATCCAAGGGACAGTCTACGAGCAGTACTTC	TRBJ2-7	many	TRBD1	TRBV19
CASSPVTGLEHF	TGTGCCAGCTCACCAGTGACAGGGTTGGAACATTTT	TRBJ1-5	NA	TRBD1	TRBV18
CASSETGSNNQPQHF	TGTGCCAGCAGTGAAACGGGGAGTAACAATCAGCCCCAGCATTTT	TRBJ1-5	NA	NA	TRBV6-1
CASSLEQEGYTYNEQFF	TGTGCCAGCAGCTTGGAGCAGGAGGGGTACACCTACAATGAGCAGTTCTTC	TRBJ2-1	NA	NA	TRBV5-6
CASSRNFRQGVGSPLHF	TGTGCCAGCAGTCGAAATTTTCGACAGGGCGTCGGATCACCCCTCCACTTT	TRBJ1-6	NA	TRBD1	TRBV27
CASRAQGGEQYF	TGTGCCAGCAGGGCACAGGGGGGCGAGCAGTACTTC	TRBJ2-7	NA	TRBD1	TRBV2
CAWSPTTGQGRSYEQYF	TGTGCCTGGAGTCCGACGACAGGACAGGGTCGATCCTACGAGCAGTACTTC	TRBJ2-7	NA	TRBD1	TRBV30
CASSLDRAHNSPLHF	TGTGCCAGCAGCTTGGACAGGGCTCATAATTCACCCCTCCACTTT	TRBJ1-6	NA	NA	TRBV5-8
CASSLGARGGYGYTF	TGTGCCAGCAGTTTAGGGGCGCGGGGGGGATATGGCTACACCTTC	TRBJ1-2	NA	NA	TRBV28
CASSVKGGNSPLHF	TGTGCCAGCAGTGTGAAAGGAGGTAATTCACCCCTCCACTTT	TRBJ1-6	NA	NA	TRBV6-4
CASSEGRGPSTEAFF	TGTGCCAGCAGTGAGGGCAGGGGACCCAGCACTGAAGCTTTCTTT	TRBJ1-1	NA	NA	TRBV2
CATGQVNTEAFF	TGTGCCACCGGACAGGTGAACACTGAAGCTTTCTTT	TRBJ1-1	NA	TRBD1	TRBV10-3
CASSARENPNYGYTF	TGTGCCAGTAGTGCTCGGGAGAACCCCAACTATGGCTACACCTTC	TRBJ1-2	NA	NA	TRBV19
CATIPSIGTGPDTQYF	TGTGCCACCATCCCGTCCATCGGGACAGGGCCAGATACGCAGTATTTT	TRBJ2-3	NA	TRBD1	TRBV28
CASSRDQYYEQYF	TGTGCCAGCTCACGTGATCAGTATTACGAGCAGTACTTC	TRBJ2-7	NA	NA	TRBV18
CASSPQVGTEAFF	TGTGCCAGCAGTCCACAGGTAGGCACTGAAGCTTTCTTT	TRBJ1-1	NA	NA	TRBV12-3/TRBV12-4
CASSQDAASGWETQYF	TGTGCCAGCAGCCAAGATGCCGCTAGCGGTTGGGAGACCCAGTACTTC	TRBJ2-5	NA	TRBD2	TRBV14
CASGWDRVNQPQHF	TGTGCTAGTGGTTGGGACAGAGTCAATCAGCCCCAGCATTTT	TRBJ1-5	NA	TRBD1	TRBV12-5
CASTRTGTDTYGYTF	TGTGCCAGTACCCGGACCGGGACAGACACCTATGGCTACACCTTC	TRBJ1-2	few	TRBD1	TRBV19
CASSLGGADNTEAFF	TGCGCCAGCAGCTTGGGGGGAGCGGATAACACTGAAGCTTTCTTT	TRBJ1-1	NA	NA	TRBV5-1
CASALGGASGYTF	TGTGCTAGTGCCTTAGGGGGGGCAAGTGGCTACACCTTC	TRBJ1-2	NA	NA	TRBV12-5
CASSMTATSNTGELFF	TGTGCCAGCAGCATGACAGCGACCTCGAACACCGGGGAGCTGTTTTTT	TRBJ2-2	NA	NA	TRBV5-5
CATYVGGIAFF	TGTGCCACCTACGTGGGGGGAATAGCTTTCTTT	TRBJ1-1	NA	NA	TRBV28
CASKFKGSPGYHNYGYTF	TGTGCCAGCAAATTCAAGGGGTCCCCCGGATACCATAACTATGGCTACACCTTC	TRBJ1-2	NA	NA	TRBV2